Listed below are T cell receptor beta chains from one sample, sequenced in a study of T cells in tumors after PD-1 blockade. TCRdb keeps only in-frame clones here, not all; method: immunoSEQ multiplex PCR. Of almost 35,000 clones listed, about three quarters were seen once; the top ten hold approximately 40%. The source material was PBMCs, sampled after anti-PD-1 treatment. Receptors originate from a human donor with basal cell carcinoma. The CDR3 runs from the conserved cysteine through the conserved F or W. The D gene is left open where the match is weak. Not every row has a clone size; where given, it reads once, few, many or a size class.

TRBD2,TRBV7-9,medium-sized,TRBJ2-2,CASSLSSGGAVDTGELFF,TGTGCCAGCAGCTTATCTAGCGGGGGGGCCGTTGACACCGGGGAGCTGTTTTTT
-,TRBV19,few,TRBJ2-2,CASSFFLNRQIANTGELFF,TGTGCCAGTAGTTTTTTCCTGAACAGACAAATCGCGAACACCGGGGAGCTGTTTTTT
TRBD1,TRBV9,-,TRBJ1-2,CASSSVSTGGNYGYTF,TGTGCCAGCAGCTCCGTCTCGACAGGGGGCAACTATGGCTACACCTTC
TRBD2,TRBV29-1,-,TRBJ2-1,CSVGTSGVNEQFF,TGCAGCGTGGGGACTAGCGGGGTAAATGAGCAGTTCTTC
-,TRBV7-2,-,TRBJ2-5,CASRRETQYF,TGTGCCAGCAGGAGGGAGACCCAGTACTTC
-,TRBV7-9,-,TRBJ1-1,CASSPPTSRGTEAFF,TGTGCCAGCAGCCCACCGACCTCCCGGGGCACTGAAGCTTTCTTT
TRBD1,TRBV7-2,-,TRBJ1-2,CASSLGPGQGYSGFYGYTF,TGTGCCAGCAGCCTCGGACCGGGACAGGGGTACTCGGGTTTCTATGGCTACACCTTC
-,TRBV5-4,-,TRBJ2-7,CASSLGWRDSSYEQYF,TGTGCCAGCAGCTTGGGGTGGCGGGATAGCTCCTACGAGCAGTACTTC
-,TRBV28,once,TRBJ1-1,CASSLLGMTEAFF,TGTGCCAGCAGTTTACTCGGAATGACTGAAGCTTTCTTT
-,TRBV19,-,TRBJ2-7,CASSIFTEQYF,TGTGCCAGTAGTATCTTTACCGAGCAGTACTTC
TRBD2,TRBV5-1,-,TRBJ2-2,CASRTGGNTGELFF,TGCGCCAGCAGGACGGGAGGCAACACCGGGGAGCTGTTTTTT
-,TRBV10-3,-,TRBJ2-7,CAIQGQGGRGASYEQYF,TGTGCCATCCAGGGCCAGGGGGGACGGGGGGCCTCCTACGAGCAGTACTTC
-,TRBV9,few,TRBJ1-4,CASSETGGNGEKLFF,TGTGCCAGCAGCGAGACCGGGGGGAATGGTGAAAAACTGTTTTTT
-,TRBV7-2,-,TRBJ2-7,CASSIDRHPGGEQYF,TGTGCCAGCAGCATTGACAGGCACCCGGGGGGCGAGCAGTACTTC
-,TRBV21-1,-,TRBJ1-6,CASSRTGQGAPIQNSPLHF,TGTGCCAGCAGCAGGACGGGACAGGGGGCGCCTATTCAAAATTCACCCCTCCACTTT
-,TRBV2,-,TRBJ2-3,CASQSTDTQYF,TGTGCCAGCCAGAGCACAGATACGCAGTATTTT